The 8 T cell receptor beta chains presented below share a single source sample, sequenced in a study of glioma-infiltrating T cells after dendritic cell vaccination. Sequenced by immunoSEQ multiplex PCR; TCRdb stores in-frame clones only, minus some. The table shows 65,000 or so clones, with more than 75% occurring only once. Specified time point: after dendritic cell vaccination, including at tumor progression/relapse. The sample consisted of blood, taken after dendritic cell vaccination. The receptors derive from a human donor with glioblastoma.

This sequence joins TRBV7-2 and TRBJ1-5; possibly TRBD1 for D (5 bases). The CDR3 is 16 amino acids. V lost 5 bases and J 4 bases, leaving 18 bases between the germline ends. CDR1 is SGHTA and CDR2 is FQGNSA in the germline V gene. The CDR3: CASSDTETDMNQPQHF. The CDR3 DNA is TGTGCCAGCAGCGATACAGAGACAGATATGAATCAGCCCCAGCATTTT.

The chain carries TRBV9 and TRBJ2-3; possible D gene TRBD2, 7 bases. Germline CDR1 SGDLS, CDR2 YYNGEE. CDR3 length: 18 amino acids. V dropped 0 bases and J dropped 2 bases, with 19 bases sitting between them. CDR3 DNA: TGTGCCAGCAGCGTAGGACGTTGGGGGGGCCTCTTCACAGATACGCAGTATTTT. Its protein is CASSVGRWGGLFTDTQYF.

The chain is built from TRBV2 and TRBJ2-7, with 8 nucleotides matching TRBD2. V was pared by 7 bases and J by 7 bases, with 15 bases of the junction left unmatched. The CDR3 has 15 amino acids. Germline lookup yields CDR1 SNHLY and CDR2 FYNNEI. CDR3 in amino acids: CASTPFTSGGREQYF. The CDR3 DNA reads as TGTGCCAGCACCCCCTTTACGAGCGGGGGCAGGGAGCAGTACTTC.

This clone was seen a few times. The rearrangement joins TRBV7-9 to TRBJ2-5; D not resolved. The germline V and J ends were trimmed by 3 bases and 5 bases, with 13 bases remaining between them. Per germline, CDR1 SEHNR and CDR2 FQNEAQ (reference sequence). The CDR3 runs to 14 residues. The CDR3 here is CASSFDITKETQYF. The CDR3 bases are TGTGCCAGCAGCTTTGACATCACGAAGGAGACCCAGTACTTC.

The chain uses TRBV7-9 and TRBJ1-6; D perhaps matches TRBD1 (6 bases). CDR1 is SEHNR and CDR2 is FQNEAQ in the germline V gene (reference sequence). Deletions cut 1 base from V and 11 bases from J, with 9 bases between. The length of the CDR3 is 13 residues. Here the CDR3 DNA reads TGTGCCAGCAGCTTAGACAGGGTCGCACCCCTCCACTTT. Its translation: CASSLDRVAPLHF.

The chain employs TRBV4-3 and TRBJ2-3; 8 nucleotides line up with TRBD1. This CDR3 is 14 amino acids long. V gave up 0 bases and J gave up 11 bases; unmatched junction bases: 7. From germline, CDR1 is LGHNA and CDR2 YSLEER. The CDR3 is CASSQESVDRGQYF. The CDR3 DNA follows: TGCGCCAGCAGCCAAGAGTCGGTTGACAGGGGGCAGTATTTT.

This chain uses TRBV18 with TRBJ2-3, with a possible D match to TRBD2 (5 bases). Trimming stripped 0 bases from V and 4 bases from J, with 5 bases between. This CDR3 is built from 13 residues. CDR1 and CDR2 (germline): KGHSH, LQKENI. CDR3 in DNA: TGTGCCAGCTCACCACCGGGAGCAGATACGCAGTATTTT. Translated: CASSPPGADTQYF. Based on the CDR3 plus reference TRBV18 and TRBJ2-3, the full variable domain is NAGVMQNPRHLVRRRGQEARLRCSPMKGHSHVYWYRQLPEEGLKFMVYLQKENIIDESGMPKERFSAEFPKEGPSILRIQQVVRGDSAAYFCASSPPGADTQYFGPGTRLTVL.

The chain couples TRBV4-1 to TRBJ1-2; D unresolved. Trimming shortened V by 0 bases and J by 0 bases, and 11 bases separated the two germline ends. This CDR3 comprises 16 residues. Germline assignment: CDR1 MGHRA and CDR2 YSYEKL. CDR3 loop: CASSQDLNSANYGYTF. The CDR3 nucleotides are TGCGCCAGCAGCCAAGATTTGAACAGTGCTAACTATGGCTACACCTTC.